The 3 T cell receptor beta chains given below trace back to one sample, sequenced in a study of siplizumab effects on memory and regulatory T cells. Using immunoSEQ multiplex PCR, the repertoire was profiled, and TCRdb retains in-frame clones only, with some absent. The sample includes tens of thousands of clones, approximately 95% of them seen just once. Sequencing used CD8+ T cells sorted from blood. All receptors derive from a human donor in good health.

The rearrangement links TRBV5-6 to TRBJ1-5; D is unclear. The CDR3 is 16 residues long. Trimming stripped 4 bases from V and 1 base from J, with 15 bases between. Germline V lookup: CDR1 SGHDT, CDR2 YYEEEE. The DNA of the CDR3 is TGTGCCAGCAGCCAAGCTGACCTGGGGAGCAATCAGCCCCAGCATTTT. Residues: CASSQADLGSNQPQHF.

This chain connects TRBV28 to TRBJ1-6; D perhaps matches TRBD1 (5 bases). V lost 2 bases, J lost 1 base, and 15 bases lay in between. Germline V gene lookup returns CDR1 MDHEN and CDR2 SYDVKM. The CDR3 length is 18 residues. The CDR3 nucleotides are TGTGCCAGCAGTTTAGAAGGGGACCTGCCTTCCTATAATTCACCCCTCCACTTT. This codes for CASSLEGDLPSYNSPLHF.

The chain recombines TRBV7-6 with TRBJ2-1; maybe TRBD2 (6 bases). Trimming took 4 bases from V and 4 from J, leaving 14 bases between them. Germline CDR1 SGHVS, CDR2 FNYEAQ. The CDR3 spans 15 residues. The CDR3 nucleotides are TGTGCCAGCAGCTCGGGACTCAGCCTTTACAATGAGCAGTTCTTC. Amino acids: CASSSGLSLYNEQFF.